These T cell receptor beta chains were read from a single sample in a study of blood T cell repertoires in COVID-19. Using immunoSEQ multiplex PCR, the repertoire was profiled, and TCRdb retains in-frame clones only, with some absent. The table includes tens of thousands of clones, around four fifths detected once. The sample taken for sequencing was peripheral blood. These receptors came from a man aged 50 to 60 with active COVID-19. CDR3s include the opening cysteine and the closing phenylalanine or tryptophan. The D gene is left open where the match is weak. For some rows the clone size is stated as once, few or many, or as a class when expanded; others skip it.

j_call clone_size d_call v_call cdr3_nt cdr3_aa
TRBJ2-7 - TRBD1 TRBV28 TGTGCCAGCCTAGGGACAGGGGCTTACTCCTACGAGCAGTACTTC CASLGTGAYSYEQYF
TRBJ2-1 once TRBD2 TRBV6-2/TRBV6-3 TGTGCCAGCAGTATAGCGGGACCCTCCTACAATGAGCAGTTCTTC CASSIAGPSYNEQFF
TRBJ2-1 - TRBD2 TRBV28 TGTGCCAGCGTCCAGGGCCCGGGACTAGCGTTCAATGAGCAGTTCTTC CASVQGPGLAFNEQFF
TRBJ2-7 - - TRBV9 TGTGCCAGCAGCCAGGGACTTACCTACGAGCAGTACTTC CASSQGLTYEQYF
TRBJ2-7 - TRBD1 TRBV10-3 TGTGCCATCAGTGGGCAGGGGGCGCGATCCGAGCAGTACTTC CAISGQGARSEQYF
TRBJ2-1 once - TRBV7-9 TGTGCCAGCAGCTTCTGGTTAGGCGGGACGGGCTACAATGAGCAGTTCTTC CASSFWLGGTGYNEQFF
TRBJ2-5 - TRBD1 TRBV6-2/TRBV6-3 TGTGCCAGCAGTGGACAGGGCGCGGATGAGACCCAGTACTTC CASSGQGADETQYF
TRBJ2-3 - TRBD2 TRBV7-2 TGTGCCAGCGCGGGAGGGCCTGAAGATACGCAGTATTTT CASAGGPEDTQYF
TRBJ2-6 - - TRBV4-2 TGTGCCAGCAGCCCCTTGAGGAGCGGTTACTTTAAATACTCTGGGGCCAACGTCCTGACTTTC CASSPLRSGYFKYSGANVLTF
TRBJ1-5 - TRBD1 TRBV30 TGTGCCTGGACCCCAGGGGGAAGCAATCAGCCCCAGCATTTT CAWTPGGSNQPQHF
TRBJ2-2 - - TRBV7-9 TGTGCCAGCAGCACGCCCCCGGGACAGAACACCGGGGAGCTGTTTTTT CASSTPPGQNTGELFF
TRBJ2-5 - - TRBV7-9 TGTGCCAGCAGCCTTCGACAGCCACAAGAGACCCAGTACTTC CASSLRQPQETQYF
TRBJ1-2 - TRBD1 TRBV18 TGTGCCAGCTCACCCGGACAGGGCGGGGGCTACACCTTC CASSPGQGGGYTF
TRBJ2-7 - - TRBV5-6 TGTGCCAGCAGCTCTGGGCGTTACGGAAGCTCCTACGAGCAGTACTTC CASSSGRYGSSYEQYF
TRBJ2-7 once TRBD2 TRBV28 TGTGCCAGCAGTTTATTGCTTCAGTTGGCTAGCGGGTACCCCTACGAGCAGTACTTC CASSLLLQLASGYPYEQYF
TRBJ2-5 - TRBD1 TRBV5-1 TGCGCCAGCAGCAGGACAGGGGGCCCAGAGACCCAGTACTTC CASSRTGGPETQYF
TRBJ1-3 - - TRBV18 TGTGCCAGCTCACCAGGTCAGGTTCCTGGAAACACCATATATTTT CASSPGQVPGNTIYF
TRBJ2-7 - TRBD2 TRBV3-1/TRBV3-2 TGTGCCAGCAGCCCAGCCCTTAGCGGGGGGGCCAGGGCGCAGTACTTC CASSPALSGGARAQYF
TRBJ1-1 - TRBD1 TRBV5-1 TGCGCCAGCAGCAAGGACAGGGCTGACACTGAAGCTTTCTTT CASSKDRADTEAFF
TRBJ2-7 - - TRBV4-1 TGCGCCAGCAGCCATCAGGGACTCGCGACCTCCTACGAGCAGTACTTC CASSHQGLATSYEQYF
TRBJ2-3 - - TRBV27 TGTGCCAGCAGTTTAGGCGGGTACGGGGATACGCAGTATTTT CASSLGGYGDTQYF
TRBJ1-2 - TRBD1 TRBV7-2 TGTGCCAGCGGACGGGACAGGGGGCGGGGAGGCTACACCTTC CASGRDRGRGGYTF
TRBJ1-1 - TRBD1 TRBV28 TGTGCCAGCAGCTCTGGGACAGAGGCTTTCTTT CASSSGTEAFF
TRBJ1-1 - - TRBV5-1 TGCGCCAGCAGCTCCGCGACAGGGAACACTGAAGCTTTCTTT CASSSATGNTEAFF
TRBJ2-1 - TRBD2 TRBV7-9 TGTGCCAGCAGCTTACCCCCCCGACTAGCGGGAGCGGGGAATGAGCAGTTCTTC CASSLPPRLAGAGNEQFF
TRBJ2-2 - - TRBV11-2 TGTGCCAGCAGCTTAGATACTAGCCGGAGGGAGCTGTTTTTT CASSLDTSRRELFF
TRBJ2-7 few TRBD1 TRBV18 TGTGCCAGCTCACGACAGGGACGGTACGAGCAGTACTTC CASSRQGRYEQYF
TRBJ2-5 - TRBD2 TRBV9 TGTGCCAGCAGCGCTACCCCAAGGACTAGCATCGAGACCCAGTACTTC CASSATPRTSIETQYF
TRBJ1-5 once - TRBV12-3/TRBV12-4 TGTGCCAGCAGTCCCGGCAATCAGCCCCAGCATTTT CASSPGNQPQHF
TRBJ2-7 few - TRBV19 TGTGCCAGTAGTATTTCCTATGGTCTGAACTCCTACGAGCAGTACTTC CASSISYGLNSYEQYF
TRBJ2-7 few TRBD1 TRBV3-1/TRBV3-2 TGTGCCAGCAGTTTCGACAGGGGCTACGAGCAGTACTTC CASSFDRGYEQYF
TRBJ2-3 - TRBD2 TRBV5-4 TGTGCCAGCAGCCCGAGCGGGGGAGGACATAGCACAGATACGCAGTATTTT CASSPSGGGHSTDTQYF
TRBJ2-1 - - TRBV6-6 TGTGCCAGCAGGACACCGGGACAAGGCCTGGTCTTC CASRTPGQGLVF
TRBJ1-5 once - TRBV27 TGTGCCAGCAGTTTAAGCAGCAATCAGCCCCAGCATTTT CASSLSSNQPQHF
TRBJ2-3 - TRBD2 TRBV11-3 TGTGCCAGCAGCACCGGGACTAGCGGGACCGGAAGCACAGATACGCAGTATTTT CASSTGTSGTGSTDTQYF
TRBJ1-2 once - TRBV15 TGTGCCACCAGCCCTTCGCGCTCGGCACTATATGGCTACACCTTC CATSPSRSALYGYTF
TRBJ1-6 - TRBD1 TRBV28 TGTGCCAGCAGTTCGGACAGGGGTTATTCACCCCTCCACTTT CASSSDRGYSPLHF
TRBJ1-2 - TRBD1 TRBV7-3 TGTGCCAGCAGCCCGACAGGGGGCTGGTATGGCTACACCTTC CASSPTGGWYGYTF
TRBJ1-3 once - TRBV6-6 TGTGCCAGCAGGCAACAGCAGACTGGAAACACCATATATTTT CASRQQQTGNTIYF
TRBJ1-4 - - TRBV5-5 TGTGCCAGCAGCCCAGTCGGGGAGACGAATGAAAAACTGTTTTTT CASSPVGETNEKLFF
TRBJ1-1 once - TRBV3-1/TRBV3-2 TGTGCCAGCAGCCATGCTCGGGGGGCTGATGTGAACACTGAAGCTTTCTTT CASSHARGADVNTEAFF
TRBJ1-1 - - TRBV7-9 TGTGCCAGCAGCTCAGAGAACACTGAAGCTTTCTTT CASSSENTEAFF
TRBJ2-3 - TRBD2 TRBV24-1 TGTGCCACTTTTAGCGGGTCAAGCACAGATACGCAGTATTTT CATFSGSSTDTQYF
TRBJ2-5 - TRBD2 TRBV6-2/TRBV6-3 TGTGCCAGCAGTTACCCCCGGACTAGCTGGGAGACCCAGTACTTC CASSYPRTSWETQYF
TRBJ2-1 - TRBD2 TRBV7-7 TGTGCCAGCAGCTTAGATGCTAGCGGGAGGTTTAATGAGCAGTTCTTC CASSLDASGRFNEQFF
TRBJ2-7 - - TRBV29-1 TGCAGCGTTGTGTTCATGGAGAACACCTACGAGCAGTACTTC CSVVFMENTYEQYF
TRBJ1-2 few - TRBV19 TGTGCCAGTAGTATAGTAACGAGTTTTTATGGCTACACCTTC CASSIVTSFYGYTF
TRBJ1-5 - - TRBV19 TGTGCCAGTAGTATAGCAAACCTAAATCAGCCCCAGCATTTT CASSIANLNQPQHF
TRBJ1-1 - - TRBV7-2 TGTGCCAGCAGCCAGGCCAGGCACACTGAAGCTTTCTTT CASSQARHTEAFF
TRBJ2-7 - TRBD2 TRBV5-1 TGCGCCAGCAGCCTGTCTAGCGGGACGTACGAGCAGTACTTC CASSLSSGTYEQYF
TRBJ2-7 - - TRBV7-9 TGTGCCAGCAGCTTAGTTCCCCTCTACGAGCAGTACTTC CASSLVPLYEQYF
TRBJ2-3 - TRBD1 TRBV6-5 TGTGCCAGCGCGGACAGGGGCACAGATACGCAGTATTTT CASADRGTDTQYF
TRBJ1-6 - TRBD1 TRBV4-2 TGTGCCAGCAGCCAAGGAGCCCGGACAGGGAATACTTCACCCCTCCACTTT CASSQGARTGNTSPLHF
TRBJ2-1 - TRBD1 TRBV3-1/TRBV3-2 TGTGCCAGCAGCCGGAGACAGGGGCGCGATGAGCAGTTCTTC CASSRRQGRDEQFF